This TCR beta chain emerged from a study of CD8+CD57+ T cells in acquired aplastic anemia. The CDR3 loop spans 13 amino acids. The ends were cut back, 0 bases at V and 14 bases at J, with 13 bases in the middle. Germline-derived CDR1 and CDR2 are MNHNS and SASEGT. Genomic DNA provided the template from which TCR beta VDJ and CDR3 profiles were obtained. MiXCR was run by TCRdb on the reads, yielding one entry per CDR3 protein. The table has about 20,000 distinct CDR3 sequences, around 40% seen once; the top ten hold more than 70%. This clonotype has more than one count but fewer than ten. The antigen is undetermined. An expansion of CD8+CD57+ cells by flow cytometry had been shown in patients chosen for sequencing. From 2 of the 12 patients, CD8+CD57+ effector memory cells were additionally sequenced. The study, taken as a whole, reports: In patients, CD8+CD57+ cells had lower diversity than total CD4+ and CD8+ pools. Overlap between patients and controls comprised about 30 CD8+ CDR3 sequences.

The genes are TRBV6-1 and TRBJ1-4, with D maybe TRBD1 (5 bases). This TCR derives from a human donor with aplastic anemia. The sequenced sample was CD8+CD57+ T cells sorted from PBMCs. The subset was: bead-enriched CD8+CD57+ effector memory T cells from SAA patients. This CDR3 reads CASSEAEGTDLFF. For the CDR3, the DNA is TGTGCCAGCAGTGAAGCGGAGGGGACGGATCTGTTTTTT.